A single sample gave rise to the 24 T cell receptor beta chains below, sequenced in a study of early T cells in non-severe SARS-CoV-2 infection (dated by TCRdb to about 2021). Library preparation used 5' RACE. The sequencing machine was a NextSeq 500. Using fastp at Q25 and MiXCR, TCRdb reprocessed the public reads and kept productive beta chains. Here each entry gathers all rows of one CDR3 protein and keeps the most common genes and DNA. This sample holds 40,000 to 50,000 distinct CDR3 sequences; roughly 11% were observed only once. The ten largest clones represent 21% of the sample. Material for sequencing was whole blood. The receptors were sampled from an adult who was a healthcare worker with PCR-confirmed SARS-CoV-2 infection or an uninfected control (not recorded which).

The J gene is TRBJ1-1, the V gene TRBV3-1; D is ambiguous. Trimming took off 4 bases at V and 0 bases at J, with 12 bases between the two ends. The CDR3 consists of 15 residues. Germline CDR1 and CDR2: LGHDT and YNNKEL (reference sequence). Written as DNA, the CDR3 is TGTGCCAGCAGCCCTCGAGGGCTCATGAACACTGAAGCTTTCTTT. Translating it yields CASSPRGLMNTEAFF.

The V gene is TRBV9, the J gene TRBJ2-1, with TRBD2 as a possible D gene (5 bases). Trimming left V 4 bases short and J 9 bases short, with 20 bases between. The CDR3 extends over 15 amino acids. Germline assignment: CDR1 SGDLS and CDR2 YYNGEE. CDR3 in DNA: TGTGCCAGCAGCCGGGATCCAGATAAAGGCGGTGAGCAGTTCTTC. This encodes CASSRDPDKGGEQFF.

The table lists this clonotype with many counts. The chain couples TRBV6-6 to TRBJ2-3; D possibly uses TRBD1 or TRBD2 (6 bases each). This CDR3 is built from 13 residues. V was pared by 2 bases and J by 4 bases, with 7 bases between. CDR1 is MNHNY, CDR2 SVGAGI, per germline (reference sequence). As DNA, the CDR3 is TGTGCCAGCAGTTACCGGGGGCCAGATACGCAGTATTTT. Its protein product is CASSYRGPDTQYF.

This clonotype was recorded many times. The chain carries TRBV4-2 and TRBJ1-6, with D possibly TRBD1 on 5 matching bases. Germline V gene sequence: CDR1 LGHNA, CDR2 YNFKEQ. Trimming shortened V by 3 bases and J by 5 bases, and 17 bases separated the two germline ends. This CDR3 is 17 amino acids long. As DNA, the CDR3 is TGTGCCAGCAGCCAGTTCGACCCGATAGGGGATAATTCACCCCTCCACTTT. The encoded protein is CASSQFDPIGDNSPLHF.

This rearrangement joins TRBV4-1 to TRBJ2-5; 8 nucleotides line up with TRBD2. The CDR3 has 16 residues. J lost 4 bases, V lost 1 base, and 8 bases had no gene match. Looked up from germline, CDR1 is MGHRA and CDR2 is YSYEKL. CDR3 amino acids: CASSQGPAGGGETQYF. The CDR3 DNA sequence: TGCGCCAGCAGCCAAGGGCCGGCGGGAGGCGGAGAGACCCAGTACTTC.

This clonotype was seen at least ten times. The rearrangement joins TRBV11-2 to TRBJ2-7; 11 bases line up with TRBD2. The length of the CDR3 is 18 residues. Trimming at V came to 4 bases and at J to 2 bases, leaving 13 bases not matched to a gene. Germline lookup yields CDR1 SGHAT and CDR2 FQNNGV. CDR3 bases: TGTGCCAGCAGCTCACGACTAGCGGGGCCGCTGGGCGCCTACGAGCAGTACTTC. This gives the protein CASSSRLAGPLGAYEQYF.

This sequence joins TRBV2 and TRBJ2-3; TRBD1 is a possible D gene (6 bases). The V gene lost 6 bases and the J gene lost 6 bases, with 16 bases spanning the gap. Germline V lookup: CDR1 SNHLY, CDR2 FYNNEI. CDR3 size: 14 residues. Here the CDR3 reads CASSLQGPRDTQYF. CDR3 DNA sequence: TGTGCCAGCAGCCTACAGGGCCCCAGGGATACGCAGTATTTT.

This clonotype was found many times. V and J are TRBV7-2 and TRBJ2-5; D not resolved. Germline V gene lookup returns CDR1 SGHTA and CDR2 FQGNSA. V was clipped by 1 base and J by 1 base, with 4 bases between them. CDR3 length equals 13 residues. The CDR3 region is CASSLEGQETQYF. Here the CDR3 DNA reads TGTGCCAGCAGCTTAGAGGGCCAAGAGACCCAGTACTTC.

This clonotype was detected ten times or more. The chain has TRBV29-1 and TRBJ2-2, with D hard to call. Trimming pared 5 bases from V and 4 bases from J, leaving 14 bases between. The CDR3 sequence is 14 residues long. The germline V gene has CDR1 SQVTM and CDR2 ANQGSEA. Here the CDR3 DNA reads TGCAGCGTTTCAGACCCGCTAGGCACCGGGGAGCTGTTTTTT. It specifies CSVSDPLGTGELFF.

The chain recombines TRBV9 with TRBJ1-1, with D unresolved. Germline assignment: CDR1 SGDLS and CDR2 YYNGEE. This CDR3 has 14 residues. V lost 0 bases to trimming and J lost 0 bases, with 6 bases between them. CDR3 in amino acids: CASSVDLMNTEAFF. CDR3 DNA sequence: TGTGCCAGCAGCGTAGACCTCATGAACACTGAAGCTTTCTTT. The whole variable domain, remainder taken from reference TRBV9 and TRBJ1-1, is DSGVTQTPKHLITATGQRVTLRCSPRSGDLSVYWYQQSLDQGLQFLIQYYNGEERAKGNILERFSAQQFPDLHSELNLSSLELGDSALYFCASSVDLMNTEAFFGQGTRLTVV.

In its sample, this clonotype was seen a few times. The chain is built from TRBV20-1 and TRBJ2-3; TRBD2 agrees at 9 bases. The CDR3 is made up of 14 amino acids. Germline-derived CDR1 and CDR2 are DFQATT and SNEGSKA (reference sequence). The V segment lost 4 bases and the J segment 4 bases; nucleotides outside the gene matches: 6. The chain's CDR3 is CSAKPGLASDTQYF. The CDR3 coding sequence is TGCAGTGCTAAGCCGGGACTAGCCTCAGATACGCAGTATTTT.

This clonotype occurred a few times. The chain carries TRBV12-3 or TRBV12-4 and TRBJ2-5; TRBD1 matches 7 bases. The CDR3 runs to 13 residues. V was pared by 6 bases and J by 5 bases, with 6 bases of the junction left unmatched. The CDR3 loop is CASRLDRRETQYF. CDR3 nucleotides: TGTGCCAGCAGACTGGACAGGCGGGAGACCCAGTACTTC.

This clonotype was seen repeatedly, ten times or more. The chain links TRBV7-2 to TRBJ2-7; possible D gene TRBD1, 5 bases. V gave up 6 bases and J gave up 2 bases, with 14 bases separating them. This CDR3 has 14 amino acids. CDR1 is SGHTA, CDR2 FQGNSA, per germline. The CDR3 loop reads CASSPHQGPYEQYF. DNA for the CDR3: TGTGCCAGCAGTCCTCACCAGGGCCCCTACGAGCAGTACTTC.

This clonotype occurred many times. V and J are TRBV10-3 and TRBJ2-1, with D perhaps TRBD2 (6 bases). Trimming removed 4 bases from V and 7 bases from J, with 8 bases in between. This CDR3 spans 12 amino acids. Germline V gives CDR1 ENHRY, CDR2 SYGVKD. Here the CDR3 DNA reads TGTGCCATCAGTGGCCGGGAGAATGAGCAGTTCTTC. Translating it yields CAISGRENEQFF.

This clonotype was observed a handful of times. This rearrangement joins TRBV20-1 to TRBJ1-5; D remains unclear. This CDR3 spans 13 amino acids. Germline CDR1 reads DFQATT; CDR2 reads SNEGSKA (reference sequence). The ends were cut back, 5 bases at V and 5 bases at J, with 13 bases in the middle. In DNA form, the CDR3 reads TGCAGTGCTCCCCGCCAGTTAGATCAGCCCCAGCATTTT. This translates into CSAPRQLDQPQHF.

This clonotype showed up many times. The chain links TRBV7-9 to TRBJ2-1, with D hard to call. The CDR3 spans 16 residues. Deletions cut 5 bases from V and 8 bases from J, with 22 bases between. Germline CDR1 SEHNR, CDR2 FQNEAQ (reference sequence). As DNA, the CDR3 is TGTGCCAGCAGCCGATCCTCGGGCCCCGACGCCCATGAGCAGTTCTTC. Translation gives CASSRSSGPDAHEQFF.

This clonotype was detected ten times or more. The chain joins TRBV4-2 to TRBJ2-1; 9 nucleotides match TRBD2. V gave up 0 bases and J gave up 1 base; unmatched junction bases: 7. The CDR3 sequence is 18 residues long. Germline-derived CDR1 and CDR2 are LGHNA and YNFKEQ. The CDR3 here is CASSQEASGMVSYNEQFF. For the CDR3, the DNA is TGTGCCAGCAGCCAAGAGGCTAGCGGGATGGTTTCCTACAATGAGCAGTTCTTC.

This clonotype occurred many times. The CDR3 loop is CASRPRRGSSDTQYF. For the CDR3, the DNA is TGTGCCAGCCGACCGAGAAGAGGGTCGTCAGATACGCAGTATTTT. The V gene is TRBV6-1, the J gene TRBJ2-3; possibly TRBD2 for D (5 bases). Looked up from germline, CDR1 is MNHNS and CDR2 is SASEGT. V lost 8 bases, J lost 4 bases, and 19 bases lay in between. This CDR3 is built from 15 residues.

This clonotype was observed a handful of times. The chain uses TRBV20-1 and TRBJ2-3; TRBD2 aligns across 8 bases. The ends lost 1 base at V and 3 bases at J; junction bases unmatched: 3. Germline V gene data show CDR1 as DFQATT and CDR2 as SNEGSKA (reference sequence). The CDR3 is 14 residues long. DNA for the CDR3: TGCAGTGCTAGAGTCGCTAGCGGGACAGATACGCAGTATTTT. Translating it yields CSARVASGTDTQYF.

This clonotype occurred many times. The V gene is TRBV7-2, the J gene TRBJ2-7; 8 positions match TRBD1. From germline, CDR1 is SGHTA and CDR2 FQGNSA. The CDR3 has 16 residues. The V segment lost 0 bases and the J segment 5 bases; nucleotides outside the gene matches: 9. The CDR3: CASSLAPGQGMHEQYF. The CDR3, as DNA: TGTGCCAGCAGCTTAGCCCCAGGACAGGGTATGCACGAGCAGTACTTC.

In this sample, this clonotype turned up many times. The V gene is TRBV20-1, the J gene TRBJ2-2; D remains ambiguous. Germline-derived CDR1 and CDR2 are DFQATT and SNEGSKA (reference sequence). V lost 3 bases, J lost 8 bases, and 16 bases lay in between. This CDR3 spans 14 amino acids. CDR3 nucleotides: TGCAGTGCTAGGGACCGTTTGGGCCGGGGGGAGCTGTTTTTT. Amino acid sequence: CSARDRLGRGELFF.

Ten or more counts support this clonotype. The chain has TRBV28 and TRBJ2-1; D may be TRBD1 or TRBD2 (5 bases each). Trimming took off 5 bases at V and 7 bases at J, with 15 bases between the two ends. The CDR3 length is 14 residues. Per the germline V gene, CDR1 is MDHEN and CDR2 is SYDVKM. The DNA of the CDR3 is TGTGCCAGCAGTCCGGGGACCGTTTGGAATGAGCAGTTCTTC. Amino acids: CASSPGTVWNEQFF. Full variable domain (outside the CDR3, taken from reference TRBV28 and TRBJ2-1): DVKVTQSSRYLVKRTGEKVFLECVQDMDHENMFWYRQDPGLGLRLIYFSYDVKMKEKGDIPEGYSVSREKKERFSLILESASTNQTSMYLCASSPGTVWNEQFFGPGTRLTVL.

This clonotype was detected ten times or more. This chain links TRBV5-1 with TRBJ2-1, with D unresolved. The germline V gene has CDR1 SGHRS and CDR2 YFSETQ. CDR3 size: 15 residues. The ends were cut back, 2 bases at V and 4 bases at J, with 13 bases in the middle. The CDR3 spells CASSFSPHRYNEQFF. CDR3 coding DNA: TGCGCCAGCAGCTTCTCCCCACATCGGTACAATGAGCAGTTCTTC.

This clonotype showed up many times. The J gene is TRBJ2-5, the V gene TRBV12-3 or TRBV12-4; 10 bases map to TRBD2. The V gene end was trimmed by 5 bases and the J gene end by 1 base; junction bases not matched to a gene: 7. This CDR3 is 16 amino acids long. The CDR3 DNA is TGTGCCAGCAGTCTACGAGCGGGAGGGAGCCAAGAGACCCAGTACTTC. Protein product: CASSLRAGGSQETQYF.